This T cell receptor (beta chain) originates from a study of regulatory and conventional T cells in RAG deficiency. The sorted conventional CD4+ T cells were CD25-low and CD127-high, with genomic DNA sequenced. The CDR3 consists of 15 residues. From germline, CDR1 is LNHDA and CDR2 SQIVND (reference sequence). With 6 bases clipped from V and 1 base from J, the junction kept 4 bases outside the gene matches. This clone was detected once. Data came from immunoSEQ multiplex PCR; TCRdb stores just in-frame clones and leaves some out. The sample carries about 46,000 clones, 70% to 90% recorded once. These data were also reused for a study on regulatory T cells. This second report adds: Amplification used 52 TRBV primers and 13 TRBJ primers.

The specimen was CD4+ effector T cells sorted from blood. The receptor was derived from a human donor in good health. The chain uses TRBV19 and TRBJ2-3; 10 bases map to TRBD2. Here the CDR3 reads CASRAGTSGTDTQYF. The CDR3 coding sequence is TGTGCCAGTAGGGCCGGGACTAGCGGCACAGATACGCAGTATTTT.